The 5 T cell receptor beta chains below all came from one sample that was sequenced in a study of T-cell reconstitution after alpha-beta-depleted transplantation in children. Researchers prepared the TCRbeta library using unique molecular identifiers, the study reports. TCRdb re-called the PCR reads with MiXCR, one entry per CDR3 protein. The table includes around 490,000 distinct CDR3 sequences, about an eighth detected once. The sequences come from PBMCs, mostly from graft donor cells, collected 180 days after TCRalphabeta/CD19-depleted stem cell transplant. All receptors derive from a female patient between 2 and 15 years old who had a stem cell transplant for aplastic anemia, so the T cells may come from the graft donor.

The chain joins TRBV28 to TRBJ2-1; D gene uncertain. Looked up from germline, CDR1 is MDHEN and CDR2 is SYDVKM. Trimming removed 6 bases from V and 7 bases from J, with 22 bases in between. The CDR3 sequence is 16 residues long. The CDR3 region is CASSNLGMVLGNEQFF. For the CDR3, the DNA is TGTGCCAGCAGCAACCTAGGGATGGTGCTAGGAAATGAGCAGTTCTTC.

This clonotype was picked up a small number of times. This chain uses TRBV29-1 with TRBJ2-7; D not resolved. This CDR3 region has 12 residues. Trimming left V 4 bases short and J 4 bases short, with 11 bases between. The germline V gene has CDR1 SQVTM and CDR2 ANQGSEA. The CDR3 sequence is CSVGDWGYEQYF. In nucleotides, the CDR3 is TGCAGCGTTGGGGATTGGGGATACGAGCAGTACTTC.

The chain joins TRBV6-2 or TRBV6-3 to TRBJ2-3, with D hard to call. V was clipped by 0 bases and J by 2 bases, with 9 bases between them. Germline V gives CDR1 MNHEY, CDR2 SVGEGT. This CDR3 has 15 residues. CDR3 loop: CASSYSGGSTDTQYF. CDR3 sequence (DNA): TGTGCCAGCAGTTACTCGGGCGGCTCCACAGATACGCAGTATTTT.

The rearrangement links TRBV20-1 to TRBJ1-1; D may be TRBD1 (6 bases). This CDR3 is 18 amino acids long. Germline V gene sequence: CDR1 DFQATT, CDR2 SNEGSKA (reference sequence). The V and J ends lost 1 base and 0 bases respectively, with 21 bases between them. CDR3 residues: CSARVLVGHLWVNTEAFF. CDR3 coding DNA: TGCAGTGCTAGAGTCCTCGTGGGACACCTATGGGTGAACACTGAAGCTTTCTTT.

A few counts support this clonotype. This chain uses TRBV21-1 with TRBJ2-7; the table's TRBD2 call for D was not verified on the DNA. TRBV21-1 is deemed a pseudogene. The CDR3 spans 17 residues. The CDR3 sequence: CASSKRSGLAGGDEQYV. The CDR3 nucleotides read TGTGCCAGCAGCAAAAGGTCCGGACTAGCGGGAGGGGACGAGCAGTACGTC.